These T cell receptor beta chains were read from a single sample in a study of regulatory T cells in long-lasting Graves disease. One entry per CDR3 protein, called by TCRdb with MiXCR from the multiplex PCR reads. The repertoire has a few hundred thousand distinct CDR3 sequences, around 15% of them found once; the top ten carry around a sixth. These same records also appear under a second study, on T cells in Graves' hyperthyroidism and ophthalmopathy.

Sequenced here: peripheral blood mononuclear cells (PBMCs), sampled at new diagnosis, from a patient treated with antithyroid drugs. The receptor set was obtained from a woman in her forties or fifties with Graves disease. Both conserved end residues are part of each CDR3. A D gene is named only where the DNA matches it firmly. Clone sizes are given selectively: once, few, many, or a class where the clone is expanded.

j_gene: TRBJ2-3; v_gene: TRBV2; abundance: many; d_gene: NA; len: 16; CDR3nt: TGTGCCAGCAGTGTACTAACAGGGGGGGACACAGATACGCAGTATTTT; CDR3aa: CASSVLTGGDTDTQYF
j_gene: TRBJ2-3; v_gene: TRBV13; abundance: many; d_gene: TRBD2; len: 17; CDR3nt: TGTGCCAGCAGCCCTATAGGGGGACTAGCGGTAACAGATACGCAGTATTTT; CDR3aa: CASSPIGGLAVTDTQYF
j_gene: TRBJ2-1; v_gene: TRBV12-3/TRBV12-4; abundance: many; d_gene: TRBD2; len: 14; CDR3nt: TGTGCCACCATACCTAAGAGGGAGGGCAGTGAGCAGTTCTTC; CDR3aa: CATIPKREGSEQFF
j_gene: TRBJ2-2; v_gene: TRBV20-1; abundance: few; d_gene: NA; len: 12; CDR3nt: TGCAGTGCTTCTAAGAACACCGGGGAGCTGTTTTTT; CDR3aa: CSASKNTGELFF
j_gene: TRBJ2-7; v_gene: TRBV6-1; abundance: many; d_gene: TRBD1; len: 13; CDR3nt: TGTGCCAGCTTAGACAGGGGCTCCTACGAGCAGTACTTC; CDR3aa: CASLDRGSYEQYF
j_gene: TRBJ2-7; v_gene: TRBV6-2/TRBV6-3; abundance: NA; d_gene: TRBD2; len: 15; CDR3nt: TGTGCCAGCACGAGGACTAGCGGGAGGCCCTACGAGCAGTACTTC; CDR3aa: CASTRTSGRPYEQYF
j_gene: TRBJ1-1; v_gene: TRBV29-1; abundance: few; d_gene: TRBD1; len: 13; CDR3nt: TGCAGCGTTAAGAGGGGGCTTGACACTGAAGCTTTCTTT; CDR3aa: CSVKRGLDTEAFF
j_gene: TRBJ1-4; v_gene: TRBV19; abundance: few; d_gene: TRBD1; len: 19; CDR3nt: TGTGCCAGTAGTATAGTCAAGACAGGGGGCGCGGCAACTAATGAAAAACTGTTTTTT; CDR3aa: CASSIVKTGGAATNEKLFF
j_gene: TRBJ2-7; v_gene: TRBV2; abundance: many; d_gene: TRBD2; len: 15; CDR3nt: TGTGCCAGCAGCTCCACTAGCGGGGCCACCTACGAGCAGTACTTC; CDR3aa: CASSSTSGATYEQYF
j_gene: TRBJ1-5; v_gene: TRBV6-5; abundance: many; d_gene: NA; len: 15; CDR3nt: TGTGCCAGCAGTTACTCTCGGGCGGGCAATCAGCCCCAGCATTTT; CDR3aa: CASSYSRAGNQPQHF
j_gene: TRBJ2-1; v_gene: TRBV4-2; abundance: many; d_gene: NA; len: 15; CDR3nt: TGTGCCAGCAGCCAAGACGCGACTTTTAGCAATGAGCAGTTCTTC; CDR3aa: CASSQDATFSNEQFF
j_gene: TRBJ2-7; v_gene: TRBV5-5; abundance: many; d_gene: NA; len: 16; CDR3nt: TGTGCCAGCAGCTTGGTCGGCTTAGCCTCAGCCTACGAGCAGTACTTC; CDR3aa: CASSLVGLASAYEQYF
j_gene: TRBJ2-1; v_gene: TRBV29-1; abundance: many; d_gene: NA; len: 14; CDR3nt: TGCAGCGTTCCAACTTCGGAGCACAGTGATGAGCAGTTCTTC; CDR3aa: CSVPTSEHSDEQFF
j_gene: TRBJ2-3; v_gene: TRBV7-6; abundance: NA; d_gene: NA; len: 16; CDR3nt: TGTGCCAGCAGCTTAGCTCGACAGTACCGGCCAGATACGCAGTATTTT; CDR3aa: CASSLARQYRPDTQYF
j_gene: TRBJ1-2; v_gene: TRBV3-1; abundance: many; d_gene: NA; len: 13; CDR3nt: TGTGCCAGCAGCCCGGCGATTGCAGTCGGCTACACCTTC; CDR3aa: CASSPAIAVGYTF
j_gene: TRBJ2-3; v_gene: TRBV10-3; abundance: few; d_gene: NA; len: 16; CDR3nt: TGTGCCATCAAGCTTGGGGGCCTGAGAGACACAGATACGCAGTATTTT; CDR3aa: CAIKLGGLRDTDTQYF
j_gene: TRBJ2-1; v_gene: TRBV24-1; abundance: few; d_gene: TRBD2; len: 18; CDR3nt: TGTGCCACCAGTGATCATACACTAGCGGGAGACCTCTACAATGAGCAGTTCTTC; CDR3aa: CATSDHTLAGDLYNEQFF
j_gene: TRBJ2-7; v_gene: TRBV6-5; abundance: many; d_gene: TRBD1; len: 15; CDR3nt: TGTGCCAGCAGTTACGAAGGGGACAGCGCCTACGAGCAGTACTTC; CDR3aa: CASSYEGDSAYEQYF
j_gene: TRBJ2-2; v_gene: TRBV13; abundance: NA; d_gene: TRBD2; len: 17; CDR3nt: TGTGCCAGCAGCTTAGGCCTTAGCGGGAGAGGTTCCGGGGAGCTGTTTTTT; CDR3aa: CASSLGLSGRGSGELFF
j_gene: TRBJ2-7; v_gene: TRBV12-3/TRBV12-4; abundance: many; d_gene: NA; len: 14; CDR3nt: TGTGCCAGCAGTCGCCCTGGACCCGCCTACGAGCAGTACTTC; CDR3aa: CASSRPGPAYEQYF